This T cell receptor (beta chain) appears in the sequencing data of a study of immune heterogeneity within non-small cell lung tumors (dated by TCRdb to 2017 to 2018). As for the study more broadly: By histology, several squamous cell carcinomas, about 11 non-squamous carcinomas and 1 tumor not otherwise specified were included. The study combined whole-exome sequencing, RNA-seq and TCR beta repertoire sequencing of multiple spatially distinct regions from each NSCLC tumor to examine intratumoral immune heterogeneity. TCR repertoires were analyzed from roughly 57 tumor loci of some 14 patients, whereas transcriptome data were available for only 40 or so loci from about a dozen patients. For mutant peptides 8 to 11 amino acids long, netMHCpan-3.0 predicted neoantigen binding to the HLA alleles of each patient.

Points on this clonotype: Its antigen target is currently unknown. No base quality information exists; no much larger clone differs at one position.

Genomic DNA was extracted from bulk tumor tissue and used as the TCR template, and approximately 600 ng gDNA was amplified per sample. During surgery, multiple biopsies were taken from each primary tumor, with sampling sites spaced as far apart as possible within the tumor mass. The study cohort was described as untreated, and patients were newly diagnosed NSCLC cases undergoing curative surgery. The samples came from fewer than 16 patients with newly diagnosed non-small cell lung cancer who were having surgery intended to be curative. Two independent pathologists examined the resected tumor masses. Only high-quality DNA and RNA samples were carried forward to sequencing. Including the terminal cysteine and phenylalanine, the CDR3 comprises 14 residues. The retained sequence is limited to the CDR3, 42 bases, with the frame set at the first base. CDR1 is given as ENHRY and CDR2 as SYGVKD, both from the germline V gene. Deletion took 4 bases off V and 1 base off J, with a span of 7 bases between the germline ends.

Broader findings and caveats from the paper: Local T-cell repertoire clonality showed a statistically significant but moderate positive correlation with local tumor mutational burden (R 0.3 to 0.35). Identical dominant CDR3B clonotypes recurred across loci within a patient, yet different tumor locations also harbored unique high-frequency clones. Individual patients mostly had different high-frequency TCR beta clonotypes.

The TCR beta CDR3 region was amplified with a multiplex PCR system whose first round of approximately 10 cycles used 32 V-gene forward primers and 13 J-gene reverse primers. First-round PCR used a QIAGEN Multiplex PCR Kit, and primer sequences were filed in Chinese patent CN105087789A. In a second PCR round, Illumina universal primers were added with the Phusion High-Fidelity PCR Kit. Sequencing of the TCR libraries was done on the Illumina HiSeq X Ten platform in paired-end mode with a 151 bp read length. In the original analysis: Cutadapt was used to discard reads without multiplex PCR primers, PEAR merged the read pairs, and MiXCR with default settings called the CDR3 regions. Shannon entropy measured repertoire diversity, and clonality was calculated as one minus the Shannon entropy divided by the ln of the count of productive unique sequences. A clonotype counted as a dominant or high-frequency T-cell clone when its frequency was 0.5% or higher. The public reads were quality trimmed at Q25 with fastp and then assembled into clones with MiXCR by TCRdb, keeping productive beta chains. Rows with a matching CDR3 protein are joined into one entry that keeps the most common DNA and genes. V and J calls and clone size were set by TCRdb, not the authors. The sample table shows 10,000 to 13,000 distinct CDR3 sequences, and approximately 31% are seen once. Less than 25% of the sample comes from the top ten.

This receptor was obtained from a woman aged 45-60 years with non-small cell lung cancer. Source material: lung tumor tissue. The V and J segments used are TRBV10-3 and TRBJ2-2; TRBD1 is possibly the D segment (5 matching bases). The bases read TGTGCCATCAGTGCCACAGGGAACACCGGGGAGCTGTTTTTT. Its coded protein is CAISATGNTGELFF.